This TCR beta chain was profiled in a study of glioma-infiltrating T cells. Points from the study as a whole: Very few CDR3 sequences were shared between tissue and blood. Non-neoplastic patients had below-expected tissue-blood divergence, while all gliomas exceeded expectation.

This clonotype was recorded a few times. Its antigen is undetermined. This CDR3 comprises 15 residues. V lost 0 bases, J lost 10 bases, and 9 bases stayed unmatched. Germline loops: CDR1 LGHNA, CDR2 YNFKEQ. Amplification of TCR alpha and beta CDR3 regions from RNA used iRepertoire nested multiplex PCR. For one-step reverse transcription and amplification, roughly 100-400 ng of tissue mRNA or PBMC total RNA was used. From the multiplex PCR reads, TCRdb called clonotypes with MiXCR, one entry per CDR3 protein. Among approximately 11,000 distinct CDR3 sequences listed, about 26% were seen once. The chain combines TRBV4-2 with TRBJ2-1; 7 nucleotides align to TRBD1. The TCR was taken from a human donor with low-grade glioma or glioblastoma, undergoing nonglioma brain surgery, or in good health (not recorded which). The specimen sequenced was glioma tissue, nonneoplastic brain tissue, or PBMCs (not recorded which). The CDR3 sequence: CASSQDSRQGKEQFF. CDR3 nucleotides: TGTGCCAGCAGCCAAGATTCCAGACAGGGTAAAGAGCAGTTCTTC.